Presented here are 13 T cell receptor beta chains from one specimen sequenced in a study of response to subunit inactivated influenza vaccine. Using its own MiXCR run on the RT-PCR reads, TCRdb lists one record per CDR3 protein. The table includes about 700,000 distinct CDR3 sequences, about 15% detected once. Sequencing used PBMCs from blood, obtained around two weeks before vaccination. These receptors were collected from a man between 50 and 59 years old who received an inactivated influenza vaccine.

The rearrangement links TRBV20-1 to TRBJ1-4; D not resolved. Germline CDR1 DFQATT, CDR2 SNEGSKA (reference sequence). Between the trimmed V and J ends, which lost 1 base and 5 bases, there was a span of 11 bases. The CDR3 has 14 residues. The CDR3 protein is CSARAPVPNEKLFF. CDR3 sequence (DNA): TGCAGTGCTAGAGCCCCGGTTCCGAATGAAAAACTGTTTTTT.

This clonotype was counted only a few times. The rearrangement links TRBV5-6 to TRBJ2-5, with D uncertain. The CDR3 spans 15 residues. Germline assignment: CDR1 SGHDT and CDR2 YYEEEE. V dropped 2 bases and J dropped 4 bases, with 15 bases sitting between them. The DNA of the CDR3 is TGTGCCAGCAGCTTAGGTGGCAGCCGCAGAGAGACCCAGTACTTC. Translated: CASSLGGSRRETQYF.

This clonotype was detected ten times or more. The gene calls are TRBV12-3 or TRBV12-4 and TRBJ1-1; 8 bases are a match to TRBD1. The CDR3 totals 14 residues. The trim removed 6 bases at V and 7 bases at J, leaving 10 bases unmatched. CDR3 DNA sequence: TGTGCCAGCAGCCTCGGACAGGGAAACGGTGAAGCTTTCTTT. Amino acids: CASSLGQGNGEAFF.

This clonotype was detected only once. The CDR3 bases are TGCAGTGCCGCTCGCGCGGGATCGAACACCGGGGAGCTGTTTTTT. Its protein product is CSAARAGSNTGELFF. The rearrangement links TRBV20-1 to TRBJ2-2; D is possibly TRBD2 (6 bases). This CDR3 region has 15 residues. V gave up 6 bases and J gave up 0 bases, with 14 bases separating them. Germline V CDR1 and CDR2: DFQATT, SNEGSKA (reference sequence).

This clonotype was detected a few times. The chain recombines TRBV7-2 with TRBJ1-1; a weak D match, TRBD1 (5 bases). Germline V CDR1 and CDR2: SGHTA, FQGNSA. There are 14 residues in the CDR3. Trimming pared 4 bases from V and 6 bases from J, leaving 15 bases between. CDR3 loop: CASSYPRGIAEAFF. The CDR3 nucleotides are TGTGCCAGCAGCTACCCCCGGGGGATCGCTGAAGCTTTCTTT. Variable domain in full (rest from reference TRBV7-2 and TRBJ1-1): GAGVSQSPSNKVTEKGKDVELRCDPISGHTALYWYRQSLGQGLEFLIYFQGNSAPDKSGLPSDRFSAERTGGSVSTLTIQRTQQEDSAVYLCASSYPRGIAEAFFGQGTRLTVV.

This chain joins TRBV6-2 or TRBV6-3 and TRBJ2-3; no definite D call. CDR1 and CDR2 from the germline V gene are MNHEY and SVGEGT. The CDR3 totals 11 residues. The germline V and J ends were trimmed by 7 bases and 6 bases, with 8 bases remaining between them. CDR3 residues: CASMVFDTQYF. The CDR3 DNA reads TGTGCCAGCATGGTGTTCGATACGCAGTATTTT.

This clonotype was seen ten or more times. This chain links TRBV6-5 with TRBJ1-6; D gene unclear. The CDR3 runs to 14 residues. CDR1 is MNHEY, CDR2 SVGAGI, per germline. Trimming took off 0 bases at V and 7 bases at J, with 7 bases between the two ends. CDR3 nucleotide sequence: TGTGCCAGCAGTTACTCGAGAGGCAATTCACCCCTCCACTTT. This translates into CASSYSRGNSPLHF.

The rearrangement joins TRBV15 to TRBJ1-4; the match to TRBD1 covers 9 bases. V dropped 2 bases and J dropped 8; count of bases not matched to a gene: 6. The CDR3 contains 15 residues. Per the germline V gene, CDR1 is LNHNV and CDR2 is YYDKDF (reference sequence). The CDR3: CATSRSGTGKEKLFF. DNA for the CDR3: TGTGCCACCAGCAGATCCGGGACAGGGAAAGAAAAACTGTTTTTT. Full variable domain (rest looked up from reference TRBV15 and TRBJ1-4): DAMVIQNPRYQVTQFGKPVTLSCSQTLNHNVMYWYQQKSSQAPKLLFHYYDKDFNNEADTPDNFQSRRPNTSFCFLDIRSPGLGDTAMYLCATSRSGTGKEKLFFGSGTQLSVL.

This clonotype has a handful of counts. The V call is TRBV6-2 or TRBV6-3, the J call TRBJ2-3; 8 bases are a match to TRBD1. Per the germline V gene, CDR1 is MNHEY and CDR2 is SVGEGT. This CDR3 has 14 residues. V gave up 2 bases and J gave up 6 bases; unmatched junction bases: 4. Written as DNA, the CDR3 is TGTGCCAGCAGTTACCGGACAGGGTTGGATACGCAGTATTTT. Protein sequence: CASSYRTGLDTQYF.

The V call is TRBV9, the J call TRBJ2-3; no clear D gene. There are 13 residues in the CDR3. Between the trimmed V and J ends, which lost 1 base and 5 bases, there was a span of 8 bases. Germline CDR1 SGDLS, CDR2 YYNGEE. The DNA of the CDR3 is TGTGCCAGCAGCGTACTAGGCGTAGATACGCAGTATTTT. Encoded protein: CASSVLGVDTQYF.

The chain uses TRBV6-1 and TRBJ2-6, with a weak D call TRBD1 (6 bases). The CDR3 covers 19 residues. Germline-derived CDR1 and CDR2 are MNHNS and SASEGT. Trimming stripped 4 bases from V and 2 bases from J, with 21 bases between. This chain's CDR3 is CASSGKGEGVYPGANVLTF. In DNA form, the CDR3 reads TGTGCCAGCAGTGGTAAAGGCGAGGGGGTTTATCCTGGGGCCAACGTCCTGACTTTC.

This clonotype has a handful of counts. The chain is built from TRBV12-3 or TRBV12-4 and TRBJ2-3; 8 nucleotides line up with TRBD1. V dropped 6 bases and J dropped 1; count of bases not matched to a gene: 6. This CDR3 contains 15 residues. This chain's CDR3 is CASSYGQGGTDTQYF. CDR3 bases: TGTGCCAGCAGCTACGGACAGGGAGGCACAGATACGCAGTATTTT.

There are a few counts of this clonotype. Here the CDR3 reads CSARSRGRSYEQYF. DNA for the CDR3: TGCAGTGCTAGATCCAGGGGGCGTAGCTACGAGCAGTACTTC. The chain employs TRBV20-1 and TRBJ2-7; 8 bases are a match to TRBD1. Germline V gene lookup returns CDR1 DFQATT and CDR2 SNEGSKA (reference sequence). J gave up 3 bases and V 2 bases, and 6 bases lay outside the gene matches. The CDR3 runs 14 residues.